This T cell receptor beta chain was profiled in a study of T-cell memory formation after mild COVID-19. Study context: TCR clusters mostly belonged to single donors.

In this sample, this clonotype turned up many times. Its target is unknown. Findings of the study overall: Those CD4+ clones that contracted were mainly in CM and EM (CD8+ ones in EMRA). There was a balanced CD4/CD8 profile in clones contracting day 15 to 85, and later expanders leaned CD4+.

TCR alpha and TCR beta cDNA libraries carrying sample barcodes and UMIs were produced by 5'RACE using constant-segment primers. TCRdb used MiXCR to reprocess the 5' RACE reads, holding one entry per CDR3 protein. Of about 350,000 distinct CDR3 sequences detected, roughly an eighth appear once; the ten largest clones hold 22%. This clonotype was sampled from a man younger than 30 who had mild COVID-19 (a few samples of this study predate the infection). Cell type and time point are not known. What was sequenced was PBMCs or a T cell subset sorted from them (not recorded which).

The CDR3 DNA sequence: TGCGCCAGCAGCCTAGCGGGGGGCCTCTACAATGAGCAGTTCTTC. As protein: CASSLAGGLYNEQFF. The rearrangement joins TRBV5-1 to TRBJ2-1; 11 bases align to TRBD2. CDR3 length: 15 residues. The V gene end was trimmed by 4 bases and the J gene end by 3 bases; junction bases not matched to a gene: 3. CDR1 and CDR2 from the germline V gene are SGHRS and YFSETQ.